These T cell receptor beta chains were read from a single sample in a study of T-cell memory formation after mild COVID-19. Each CDR3 protein is one row after TCRdb ran MiXCR on the 5' RACE reads. The table lists roughly 450,000 distinct CDR3 sequences, roughly 18% of them singletons. The specimen was PBMCs or a T cell subset sorted from them (not recorded which). The receptor source for this set is an adult woman who had mild COVID-19 (a few samples of this study predate the infection). Cell type and time point are not known. Each CDR3 is given without its conserved first and last residue.

TRBJ1-6 TRBV4-1 ASSQDIANSPLH
TRBJ1-2 TRBV11-1 ASSSPAWGDYGYT
TRBJ2-2 TRBV9 ASSVSTASTGELF
TRBJ2-7 TRBV11-2 ASSLATGGRKSYEQY
TRBJ1-1 TRBV7-2 ASSLGVWGPGTEAF
TRBJ2-7 TRBV12-3/TRBV12-4 ASSPIVRSPY
TRBJ2-7 TRBV29-1 SVGTGLGEQY
TRBJ2-1 TRBV6-5 ASRGTSGPSYNEQF
TRBJ2-1 TRBV20-1 SASGSPRSSYNEQF
TRBJ1-2 TRBV2 ASSLQGKANYGYT
TRBJ1-6 TRBV6-5 ASSWTERASYNSPLH
TRBJ2-3 TRBV7-9 ASSLRPSGGPADTQY
TRBJ2-3 TRBV12-3/TRBV12-4 ASRRHYTDTQY
TRBJ1-5 TRBV30 AWNRQGAGNQPQH
TRBJ2-7 TRBV9 ASSGRDNSYEQY
TRBJ2-5 TRBV2 ASSSPWDSQETQY
TRBJ2-4 TRBV3-1 ASSQGTVAKNIQY
TRBJ1-2 TRBV21-1 ASSKEIERNYGYT
TRBJ2-7 TRBV2 ASSGQGEQY
TRBJ1-2 TRBV29-1 SVGQDYGYT
TRBJ2-1 TRBV24-1 ATSSRDRGRGEQF
TRBJ2-6 TRBV7-2 ASSLRGGATGANVLT
TRBJ2-2 TRBV27 ASSTPRRGQVYTGELF
TRBJ1-6 TRBV12-3/TRBV12-4 ASSWTDNSPLH